This T cell receptor (beta chain) was recorded in a study of shared clonotypes between healthy human individuals. Study results and caveats: The study sampled only blood, and tissue repertoires likely differ. Several donors held about 5% of naive CD4 clonotypes in common.

With respect to this clone: Its cognate antigen is unknown. Distinct nucleotide sequences in the sample also encode this CDR3.

The assay was immunoSEQ multiplex PCR, and TCRdb's table has in-frame clones only and misses some. Among around 300,000 clones listed, 80% to 90% were seen once. Sample: memory CD8+ T cells sorted from blood. The subset was: CD45RO+ cells pooled with CCR7-negative TemRA cells. The receptor was isolated from a man between 18 and 29 years old in good health.

CDR3 amino acids: CASSLGGSNQPQHF. As DNA, the CDR3 is TGTGCCAGCAGTTTAGGGGGTAGCAATCAGCCCCAGCATTTT. This chain links TRBV27 with TRBJ1-5; possibly TRBD1 for D (5 bases). With 2 bases removed from V and 0 bases from J, the gap between germline ends came to 5 bases. CDR3 length equals 14 residues. Germline CDR1 and CDR2: MNHEY and SMNVEV (reference sequence).